The clone carrying this T cell receptor beta chain came up once. As processed by the authors: Quantification of nucleated cells was approximated via reference gene primer amplification. TCRdb's copy holds only in-frame clones and misses some; the assay was immunoSEQ multiplex PCR. That table is the source of V, J and clone size, and D and trimming were worked out from the DNA. The repertoire holds some 120,000 clones, approximately 90% seen once, with 1.8% in the top ten. The sample comes from a study of blood T cell repertoires in COVID-19. Study in general: COVID-19 samples from acute and convalescent phases originated in the United States, Italy and Spain. PBMCs, B-cell-depleted T cells, or T cells provided the cDNA or gDNA that made up the material.

The sequence derives from a human donor with active COVID-19. The donor label of this sample is uncertain. Material: peripheral blood.

CDR3 residues: CASSVGHTGALMNTEAFF. The CDR3 nucleotides read TGTGCCAGCAGCGTAGGCCACACAGGGGCACTGATGAACACTGAAGCTTTCTTT. The chain is built from TRBV9 and TRBJ1-1; 7 bases fit TRBD1. Looked up from germline, CDR1 is SGDLS and CDR2 is YYNGEE. This CDR3 has 18 residues. V was clipped by 0 bases and J by 0 bases; unmatched bases: 11. The entire variable domain, with the rest obtained from reference TRBV9 and TRBJ1-1, is as follows: DSGVTQTPKHLITATGQRVTLRCSPRSGDLSVYWYQQSLDQGLQFLIQYYNGEERAKGNILERFSAQQFPDLHSELNLSSLELGDSALYFCASSVGHTGALMNTEAFFGQGTRLTVV.